This TCR beta chain was identified in a study of T-cell memory formation after mild COVID-19 (dated by TCRdb to the early 2020s). The study in broad terms: Most TCR sequence clusters were specific to one of the two donors. In a couple of donors, T-cell clones that expanded and contracted after mild COVID-19 were tracked by sequencing TCRalpha and TCRbeta repertoires over time. Two young, previously healthy adult volunteers made up the cohort, one male and one female.

Via the germline V gene, CDR1 is SGHTA and CDR2 FQGNSA. The CDR3 runs 14 amino acids, cysteine and phenylalanine included. Of all the DNA, just the CDR3 is kept, 42 bases in frame from base 1. The germline ends are 8 bases apart after V is trimmed by 1 base and J by 2 bases. Ficoll-Paque density gradient centrifugation was the method used to isolate PBMCs. As concerns this clonotype: The specificity of this receptor is unknown. Within one base of it there is no much larger clone, and no base qualities were kept.

Results the study describes overall, beyond this receptor: From day 15 to 85, contracting clones showed balanced CD4/CD8 phenotypes, whereas a second wave of clones that expanded from day 15 to 37 leaned towards CD4+. The study covered only a couple of mild cases, and larger cohorts including severe cases with pre-infection samples were considered necessary. Whether the second-wave clones peaking on day 37 were SARS-CoV-2 specific was not confirmed. Contracting CD4+ clones turned up mainly in the CM and EM memory subsets, whereas EMRA was where CD8+ clones were enriched. Some responding clones were detected in pre-infection memory, which suggested that pre-existing cross-reactive memory T cells had joined the SARS-CoV-2 response.

Sequencing was performed on an Illumina NovaSeq 6000. Using 5'RACE with constant-segment primers, TCRalpha and TCRbeta cDNA libraries were constructed, with sample barcodes and unique molecular identifiers added in the process. RNA was extracted from every sample with Trizol reagent. Amplification of the libraries took two PCR steps, and the second step added a second sample barcode plus Illumina TruSeq adapters. Sequencing of the libraries was done on an Illumina NovaSeq, producing 2 x 150 bp paired-end reads. The study's processing was this. Demultiplexing of reads and collapsing into UMI-guided consensus sequences were performed with migec v1.2.7. Using mixcr v2.1.11, UMI consensuses were aligned to TRA and TRB V and J templates and then assembled into clonotypes. Clonotypes were classified as expanded or contracted when called significant by both edgeR and NoisET, with noise models trained on biological replicates. For edgeR calls, the cutoffs were a false discovery rate-adjusted p below 0.01 and a log2 fold-change threshold of 1. As an exploratory analysis of dynamics, max-normalized trajectories of the 1000 most abundant clonotypes were examined by PCA with hierarchical clustering. The CD4 or CD8 phenotype of responding clones was assigned using the separately sequenced CD4+ and CD8+ repertoires. Clones were called with MiXCR by TCRdb after fastp trimmed the public reads at Q25, and only in-frame beta chains were retained. Here each entry gathers all rows of one CDR3 protein and keeps the most common genes and DNA. TCRdb, rather than the study authors, made the V and J calls. The sample table lists about 400,000 distinct CDR3 sequences, 23% of them with a count of one. Together, the top ten hold under 15% of the sample.

This sequence was found in an adult woman who had mild COVID-19 (a few samples of this study predate the infection). The sample titles of this study are shuffled in the database, so cell type and time point are left out; the donor was told from shared clones. The chain links TRBV7-2 with TRBJ1-2, with a weak D call of TRBD1 (5 bases match). Material: PBMCs or a T cell subset sorted from them (not recorded which). Here the CDR3 is given as CASSLGTLNYGYTF. The bases read TGTGCCAGCAGCTTAGGGACATTAAACTATGGCTACACCTTC.